This T cell receptor beta chain was sequenced in a study of T-cell memory formation after mild COVID-19. Study context: TCR clusters were mostly confined to one donor each. Study conclusions and caveats: Clones that contracted clustered mainly in CM and EM if CD4+ and in EMRA if CD8+. Whereas later expanders leaned CD4+, clones contracting day 15 to 85 showed a balanced CD4/CD8 makeup. Unconfirmed was the SARS-CoV-2 specificity of second-wave clones that peaked on day 37.

From germline, CDR1 is KGHSH and CDR2 LQKENI. V lost 4 bases and J 3 bases, leaving 15 bases between the germline ends. The CDR3 extends over 15 amino acids. TCRdb ran MiXCR on the 5' RACE reads and lists one entry per CDR3 protein. The sample includes 350,000 or so distinct CDR3 sequences, 13% of them seen just once. Comment on this clonotype: Its antigen is still unknown.

The source is a man aged 18 to 30 who had mild COVID-19 (a few samples of this study predate the infection). Cell type and time point are not known. Sequencing used PBMCs or a T cell subset sorted from them (not recorded which). V gene TRBV18 combines with J gene TRBJ2-5, with D possibly matching TRBD2 (6 bases). The CDR3 DNA reads TGTGCCAGCTCACTAAAGGGGCTAGCGAAAGAGACCCAGTACTTC. Its protein is CASSLKGLAKETQYF.